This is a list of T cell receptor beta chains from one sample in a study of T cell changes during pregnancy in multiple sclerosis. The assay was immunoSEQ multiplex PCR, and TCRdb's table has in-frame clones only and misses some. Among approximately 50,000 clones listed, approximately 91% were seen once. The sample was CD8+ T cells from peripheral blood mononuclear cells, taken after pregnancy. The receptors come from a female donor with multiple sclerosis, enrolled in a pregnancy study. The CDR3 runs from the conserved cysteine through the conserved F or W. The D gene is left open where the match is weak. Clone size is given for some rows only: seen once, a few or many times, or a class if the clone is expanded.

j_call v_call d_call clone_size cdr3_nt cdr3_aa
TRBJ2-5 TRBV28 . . TGTGCCAGCAGTTTCGTGGAGACCCAGTACTTC CASSFVETQYF
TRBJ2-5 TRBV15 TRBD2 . TGTGCCACCAGCAGAGCCAGCGGGGGCCCGGAGACCCAGTACTTC CATSRASGGPETQYF
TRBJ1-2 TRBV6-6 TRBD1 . TGTGCCAGCAGGTCCGGGACAGGGTTGGGGTATGGCTACACCTTC CASRSGTGLGYGYTF
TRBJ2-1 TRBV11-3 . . TGTGCCAGCAGCCCCGCTGGCAGATCCAATGAGCAGTTCTTC CASSPAGRSNEQFF
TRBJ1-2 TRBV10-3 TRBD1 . TGTGCCATCAGACCCCCTCCGGGACAGGGTTCCCACGGTGACTATGGCTACACCTTC CAIRPPPGQGSHGDYGYTF
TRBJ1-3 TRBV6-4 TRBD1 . TGTGCCGGAGACCGGGACAGGCGCTTAAGCTCTGGAAACACCATATATTTT CAGDRDRRLSSGNTIYF
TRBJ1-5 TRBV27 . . TGTGCCAGCAGTCAGTTTGATTGCAATCAGCCCCAGCATTTT CASSQFDCNQPQHF
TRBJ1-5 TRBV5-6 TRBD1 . TGTGCCAGCAGCTCCTTTCGGGACAGCCCACCGAATCAGCCCCAGCATTTT CASSSFRDSPPNQPQHF
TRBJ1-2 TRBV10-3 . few TGTGCCACCGTCGGCACAGACAACTATGGCTACACCTTC CATVGTDNYGYTF
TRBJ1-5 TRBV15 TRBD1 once TGTGCCACCAGCAGAGTGGTAGGGGGCGGCAATCAGCCCCAGCATTTT CATSRVVGGGNQPQHF
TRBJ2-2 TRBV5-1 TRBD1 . TGCGCCAGCAGCTTCTTGGCAGGGGGCCACACCGGGGAGCTGTTTTTT CASSFLAGGHTGELFF
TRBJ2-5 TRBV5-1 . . TGCGCCAGCAGCTTGGTATACCAAGAGACCCAGTACTTC CASSLVYQETQYF
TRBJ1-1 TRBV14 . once TGTGCCAGCAGCCGGGTGGGGGGTACTGAAGCTTTCTTT CASSRVGGTEAFF
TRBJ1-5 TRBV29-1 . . TGCAGCGTTTCGGAGGGAGGAAGCAATCAGCCCCAGCATTTT CSVSEGGSNQPQHF